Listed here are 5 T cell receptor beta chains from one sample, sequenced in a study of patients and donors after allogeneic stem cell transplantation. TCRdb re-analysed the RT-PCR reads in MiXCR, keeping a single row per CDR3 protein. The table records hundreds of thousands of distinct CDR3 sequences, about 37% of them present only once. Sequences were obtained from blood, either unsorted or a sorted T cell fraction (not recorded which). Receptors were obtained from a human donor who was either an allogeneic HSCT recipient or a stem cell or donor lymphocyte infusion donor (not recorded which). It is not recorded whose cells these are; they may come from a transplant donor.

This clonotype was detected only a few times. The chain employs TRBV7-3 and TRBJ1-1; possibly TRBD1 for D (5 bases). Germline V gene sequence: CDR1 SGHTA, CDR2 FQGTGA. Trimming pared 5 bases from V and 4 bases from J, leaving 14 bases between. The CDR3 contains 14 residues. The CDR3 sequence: CASSLRGFRTEAFF. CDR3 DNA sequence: TGTGCCAGCAGCCTAAGGGGTTTTCGCACTGAAGCTTTCTTT. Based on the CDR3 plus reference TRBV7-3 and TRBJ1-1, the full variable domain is GAGVSQTPSNKVTEKGKYVELRCDPISGHTALYWYRQSLGQGPEFLIYFQGTGAADDSGLPNDRFFAVRPEGSVSTLKIQRTERGDSAVYLCASSLRGFRTEAFFGQGTRLTVV.

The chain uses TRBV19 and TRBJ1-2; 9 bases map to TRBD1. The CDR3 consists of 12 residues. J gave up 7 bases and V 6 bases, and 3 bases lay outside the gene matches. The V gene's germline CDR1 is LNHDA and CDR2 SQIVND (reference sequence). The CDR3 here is CASRTGGGGYTF. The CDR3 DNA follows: TGTGCCAGTAGGACAGGGGGAGGTGGCTACACCTTC. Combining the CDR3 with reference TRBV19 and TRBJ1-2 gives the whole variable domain DGGITQSPKYLFRKEGQNVTLSCEQNLNHDAMYWYRQDPGQGLRLIYYSQIVNDFQKGDIAEGYSVSREKKESFPLTVTSAQKNPTAFYLCASRTGGGGYTFGSGTRLTVV.

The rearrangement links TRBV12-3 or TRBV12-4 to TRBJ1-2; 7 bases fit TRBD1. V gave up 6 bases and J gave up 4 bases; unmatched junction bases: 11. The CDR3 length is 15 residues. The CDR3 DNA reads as TGTGCCAGCAGCCCCGGGACAGCCAACCCCTATGGCTACACCTTC. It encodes CASSPGTANPYGYTF.

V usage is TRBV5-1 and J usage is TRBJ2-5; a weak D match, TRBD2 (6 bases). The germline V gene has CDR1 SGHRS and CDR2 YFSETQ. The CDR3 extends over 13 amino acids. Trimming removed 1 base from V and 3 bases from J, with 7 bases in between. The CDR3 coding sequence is TGCGCCAGCAGCTTGCCTAGCGAAGAGACCCAGTACTTC. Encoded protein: CASSLPSEETQYF.

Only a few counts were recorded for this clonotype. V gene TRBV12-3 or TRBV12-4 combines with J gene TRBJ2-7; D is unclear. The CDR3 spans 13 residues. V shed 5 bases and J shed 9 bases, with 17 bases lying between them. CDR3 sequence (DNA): TGTGCCAGCAGTCCTCTCCAGGTAGAAAGGCAGTACTTC. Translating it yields CASSPLQVERQYF.